This record concerns one TCR beta chain sequence. The read terminates 3 residues before the CDR3 end, so the remaining end is supplied by the germline J gene. Cervical HPV DNA detected by MY09/MY11 PCR, typed by dot-blot. Trimming left V 5 bases short and J 4 bases short, with 11 bases between. Looked up from germline, CDR1 is LNHDA and CDR2 is SQIVND (reference sequence). There are 13 residues in the CDR3. This specimen belongs to a study of T cells in women clearing cervical HPV infection. Study background: Control women cleared a single incident HPV16 infection within 12 months. For cases, blood was sampled a median approximately 150 days after lesion detection, interquartile range about 90 to 230 days.

Here immunoSEQ multiplex PCR was the method, and the copy in TCRdb shows in-frame clones only, minus some. The specimen's table records tens of thousands of clones. This receptor was taken from a woman between 18 and 75 years old with a cervical HPV16 infection that either progressed to CIN3+ or cleared (not recorded which). The sequenced sample consisted of blood buffy coat. The chain has TRBV19 and TRBJ1-2; D call uncertain. The CDR3 DNA, read in part, is TGTGCCAGTAGTGATAGGGCGGGCTATGGC. Amino acid sequence: CASSDRAGYG. The CDR3 in its entirety is CASSDRAGYGYTF.